The rows below give T cell receptor beta chains drawn from one sample of a study of blood T cell repertoires in COVID-19. Sequenced by immunoSEQ multiplex PCR; TCRdb stores in-frame clones only, minus some. The sample lists 70,000 to 90,000 clones; around 90% were seen once. Sequencing used peripheral blood. The receptors originated from a man aged 80 or over with active or convalescent COVID-19. Both conserved end residues are part of each CDR3. Fields, in order: clone size, D gene, V gene, J gene, CDR3 protein, CDR3 DNA. A D gene is named only where the DNA matches it firmly. Expanded clones get a size class; other rows say once, few or many, or leave the size out.

>NA|NA|TRBV10-3|TRBJ1-2
CAISPTADYGYTF
TGTGCCATCAGCCCGACAGCTGACTATGGCTACACCTTC
>NA|NA|TRBV20-1|TRBJ1-4
CSAGGNEKLFF
TGCAGTGCCGGAGGAAATGAAAAACTGTTTTTT
>NA|NA|TRBV4-2|TRBJ2-5
CASSPTQGRGSKETQYF
TGTGCCAGCAGCCCTACTCAGGGGAGGGGCTCTAAGGAGACCCAGTACTTC
>NA|NA|TRBV5-6|TRBJ2-5
CASSLVVTGGTETQYF
TGTGCCAGCAGCTTGGTTGTGACAGGCGGTACAGAGACCCAGTACTTC
>NA|NA|TRBV6-2/TRBV6-3|TRBJ2-1
CASSYSRGYNEQFF
TGTGCCAGCAGTTACTCGCGAGGGTACAATGAGCAGTTCTTC
>NA|NA|TRBV6-5|TRBJ2-1
CASRSDGDSYNEQFF
TGTGCCAGCAGATCAGACGGGGACTCCTACAATGAGCAGTTCTTC
>NA|TRBD1|TRBV5-1|TRBJ1-4
CASSLAGQPSFNEKLFF
TGCGCCAGCAGCTTGGCGGGACAGCCTTCCTTTAATGAAAAACTGTTTTTT
>NA|NA|TRBV24-1|TRBJ2-3
CATSVRGGADTQYF
TGTGCCACCAGTGTCCGAGGGGGGGCGGATACGCAGTATTTT
>NA|TRBD2|TRBV11-1|TRBJ2-3
CASSLEGRGGPYTQYF
TGTGCCAGCAGCTTGGAAGGGCGGGGGGGACCTTATACGCAGTATTTT
>once|NA|TRBV18|TRBJ2-5
CASSPVRGSGGTQYF
TGTGCCAGCTCACCAGTGCGAGGGTCCGGCGGGACCCAGTACTTC
>NA|NA|TRBV19|TRBJ1-5
CASSISGFNQPQHF
TGTGCCAGTAGTATATCAGGCTTCAATCAGCCCCAGCATTTT
>NA|NA|TRBV19|TRBJ1-1
CASRALLGVRTEAFF
TGTGCCAGTAGGGCATTATTAGGGGTGAGGACTGAAGCTTTCTTT